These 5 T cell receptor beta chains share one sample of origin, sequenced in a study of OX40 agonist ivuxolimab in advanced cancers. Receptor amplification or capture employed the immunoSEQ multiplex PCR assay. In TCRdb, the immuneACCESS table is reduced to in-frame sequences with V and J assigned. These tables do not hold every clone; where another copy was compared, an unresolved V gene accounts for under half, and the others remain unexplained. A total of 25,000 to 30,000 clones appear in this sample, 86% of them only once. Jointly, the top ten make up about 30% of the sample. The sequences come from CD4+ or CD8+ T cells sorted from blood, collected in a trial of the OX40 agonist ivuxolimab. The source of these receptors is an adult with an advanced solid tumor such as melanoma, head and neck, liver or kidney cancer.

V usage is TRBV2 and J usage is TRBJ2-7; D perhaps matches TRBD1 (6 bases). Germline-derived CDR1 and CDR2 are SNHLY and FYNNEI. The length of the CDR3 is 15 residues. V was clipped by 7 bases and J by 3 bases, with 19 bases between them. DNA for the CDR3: TGTGCCAGCATTGGTCTGTCCGGACAGAGCTACGAGCAGTACTTC. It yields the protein CASIGLSGQSYEQYF.

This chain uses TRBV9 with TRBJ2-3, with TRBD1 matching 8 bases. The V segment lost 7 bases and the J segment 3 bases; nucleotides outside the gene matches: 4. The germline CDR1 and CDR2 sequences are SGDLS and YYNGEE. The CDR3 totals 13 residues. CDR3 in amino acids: CASRGQVTDTQYF. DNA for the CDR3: TGTGCCAGCCGGGGACAGGTAACAGATACGCAGTATTTT.

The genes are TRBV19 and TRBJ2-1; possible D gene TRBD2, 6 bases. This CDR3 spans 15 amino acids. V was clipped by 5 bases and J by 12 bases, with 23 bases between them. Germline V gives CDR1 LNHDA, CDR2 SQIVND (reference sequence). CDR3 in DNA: TGTGCCAGTAGTCCCCGGGAGTCCGTTGGATTCAGGCAGTTCTTC. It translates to CASSPRESVGFRQFF.

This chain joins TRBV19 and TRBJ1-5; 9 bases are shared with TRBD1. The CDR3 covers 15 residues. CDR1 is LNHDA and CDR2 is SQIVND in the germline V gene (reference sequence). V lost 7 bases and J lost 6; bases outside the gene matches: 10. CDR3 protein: CASTSGTGWSQPQHF. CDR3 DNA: TGTGCCAGTACCTCGGGGACAGGGTGGTCTCAGCCCCAGCATTTT.

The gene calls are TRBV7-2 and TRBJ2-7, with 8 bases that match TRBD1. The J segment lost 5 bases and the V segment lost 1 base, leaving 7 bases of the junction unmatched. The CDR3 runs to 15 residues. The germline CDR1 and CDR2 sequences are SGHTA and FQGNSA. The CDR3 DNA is TGTGCCAGCAGCTTAGAACCCAGGGGGCATGACGAGCAGTACTTC. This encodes CASSLEPRGHDEQYF.